This entry lists 8 T cell receptor beta chains sequenced from one sample in a study of identical twins. From the 5' RACE reads, TCRdb called clonotypes with MiXCR, one entry per CDR3 protein. Of 350,000 or so distinct CDR3 sequences in the sample, roughly 12% were seen once. These data were also filed under a second study, of yellow fever vaccine responses in identical twins.

Sequenced: CD8+ T cells sorted from blood. The source is a woman under 30 in good health.

In this sample, this clonotype turned up many times. This sequence joins TRBV7-8 and TRBJ2-7, with 8 nucleotides matching TRBD2. V gave up 5 bases and J gave up 4 bases; unmatched junction bases: 16. The CDR3 totals 17 residues. Germline loops: CDR1 SGHVS, CDR2 FQNEAQ. The CDR3 DNA reads TGTGCCAGCAGCGCATACCCCGAGGGACTAGACGGGTACGAGCAGTACTTC. Amino acid sequence: CASSAYPEGLDGYEQYF.

This clonotype was counted only a few times. This chain joins TRBV11-2 and TRBJ1-1; D might be TRBD1 (5 bases). The CDR3 runs 13 residues. Trimming pared 3 bases from V and 5 bases from J, leaving 10 bases between. Germline-derived CDR1 and CDR2 are SGHAT and FQNNGV. The CDR3 DNA reads as TGTGCCAGCAGCTTGTCCCAGGGAACTGAAGCTTTCTTT. This translates into CASSLSQGTEAFF.

This clonotype was seen many times. V and J are TRBV7-9 and TRBJ2-4; D gene ambiguous. This CDR3 is built from 16 residues. Germline CDR1 and CDR2: SEHNR and FQNEAQ (reference sequence). Trimming removed 4 bases at V and 0 bases at J, with 13 bases between. Here the CDR3 DNA reads TGTGCCAGCAGCTCTAGAGACGGATTAGCCAAAAACATTCAGTACTTC. Encoded protein: CASSSRDGLAKNIQYF.

This clonotype was seen at least ten times. The chain has TRBV7-2 and TRBJ2-7; the D gene is possibly TRBD2 (6 bases). Germline-derived CDR1 and CDR2 are SGHTA and FQGNSA. Trimming pared 2 bases from V and 2 bases from J, leaving 13 bases between. The CDR3 spans 15 residues. This chain's CDR3 is CASSLFAASAYEQYF. DNA of the CDR3: TGTGCCAGCAGCTTATTCGCGGCTAGCGCCTACGAGCAGTACTTC.

Only a few counts were recorded for this clonotype. The V call is TRBV2, the J call TRBJ1-5, with D possibly being TRBD1 (5 bases). The V end was cut by 6 bases, the J end by 2 bases, with 20 bases between. Looked up from germline, CDR1 is SNHLY and CDR2 is FYNNEI. The CDR3 totals 17 residues. The chain's CDR3 is CASSPGLLGLRNQPQHF. CDR3 nucleotides: TGTGCCAGCAGCCCGGGACTGTTGGGTTTGCGCAATCAGCCCCAGCATTTT.

This clonotype was detected ten times or more. The chain recombines TRBV5-1 with TRBJ2-1; TRBD1 agrees at 10 bases. The CDR3 contains 17 residues. The trim removed 7 bases at V and 3 bases at J, leaving 13 bases unmatched. CDR1 is SGHRS and CDR2 is YFSETQ in the germline V gene. The CDR3 loop is CASGKALTGGGYNEQFF. Written as DNA, the CDR3 is TGCGCCAGCGGCAAGGCTCTGACAGGGGGCGGCTACAATGAGCAGTTCTTC.

V is TRBV2 and J is TRBJ2-1, with D hard to call. V dropped 4 bases and J dropped 7 bases, with 8 bases sitting between them. This CDR3 spans 12 amino acids. Germline CDR1 reads SNHLY; CDR2 reads FYNNEI. CDR3 protein: CASSVGRNEQFF. CDR3 DNA: TGTGCCAGCAGTGTGGGTAGGAATGAGCAGTTCTTC.

V gene TRBV9 combines with J gene TRBJ1-2, with D unclear. The V gene lost 0 bases and the J gene lost 8 bases, with 11 bases spanning the gap. CDR1 and CDR2 (germline): SGDLS, YYNGEE. The CDR3 loop spans 13 amino acids. The CDR3 DNA is TGTGCCAGCAGCGTAGATCTAGGAGGAGGCTACACCTTC. The encoded protein is CASSVDLGGGYTF.